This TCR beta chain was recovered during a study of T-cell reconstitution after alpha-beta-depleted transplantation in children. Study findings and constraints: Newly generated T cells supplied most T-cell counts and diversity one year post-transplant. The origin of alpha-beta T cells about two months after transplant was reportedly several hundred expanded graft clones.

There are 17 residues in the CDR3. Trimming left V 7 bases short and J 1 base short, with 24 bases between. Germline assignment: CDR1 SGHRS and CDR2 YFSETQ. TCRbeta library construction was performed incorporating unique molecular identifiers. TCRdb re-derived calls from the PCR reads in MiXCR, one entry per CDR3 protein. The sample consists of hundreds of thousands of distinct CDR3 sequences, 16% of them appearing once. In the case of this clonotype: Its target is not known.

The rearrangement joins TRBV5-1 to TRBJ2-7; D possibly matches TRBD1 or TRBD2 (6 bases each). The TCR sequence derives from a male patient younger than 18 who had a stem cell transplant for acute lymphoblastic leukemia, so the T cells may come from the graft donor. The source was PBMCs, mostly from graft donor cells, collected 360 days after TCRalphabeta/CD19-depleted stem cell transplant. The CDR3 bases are TGCGCCAGCGGGCCTATTCACAGGAGGGGGGAATCCTACGAGCAGTACTTC. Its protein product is CASGPIHRRGESYEQYF.